These 7 T cell receptor beta chains originate from one sample sequenced in a study of blood T cell repertoires in COVID-19. Sequencing used immunoSEQ multiplex PCR; TCRdb keeps in-frame clones, though not all of them. The sample includes about 35,000 clones, approximately 85% seen only once; the top ten take around 45%. The sequencing input was peripheral blood. The receptors here all came from a man aged 60-69 years with active or convalescent COVID-19.

The chain combines TRBV2 with TRBJ1-5; 9 bases map to TRBD1. With 6 bases clipped from V and 7 bases from J, the junction kept 7 bases outside the gene matches. This CDR3 region has 14 residues. Germline V gene data show CDR1 as SNHLY and CDR2 as FYNNEI. CDR3: CASSEDRGGQPQHF. The CDR3 region has the DNA TGTGCCAGCAGCGAGGACAGGGGAGGCCAGCCCCAGCATTTT.

Only a few counts were recorded for this clone. In DNA form, the CDR3 reads TGTGCCAGCAGTGCGACTAGCGGGGGGGCTATTGAGCAGTTCTTC. It codes for CASSATSGGAIEQFF. The chain couples TRBV2 to TRBJ2-1; 14 bases line up with TRBD2. CDR1 and CDR2 (germline): SNHLY, FYNNEI. V trimming: 4 bases; J trimming: 9 bases; junction bases outside the gene matches: 5. The CDR3 is 15 residues long.

V is TRBV28 and J is TRBJ2-6; TRBD1 matches 11 bases. Germline CDR1 MDHEN, CDR2 SYDVKM. This CDR3 has 16 amino acids. V shed 6 bases and J 2 bases; nucleotides not matched to a gene: 3. CDR3 DNA: TGTGCCAGCAGCTGGACAGGGGGCGCTGGGGCCAACGTCCTGACTTTC. Protein sequence: CASSWTGGAGANVLTF.

The rearrangement uses TRBV18 and TRBJ2-1; D not resolved. The CDR3 extends over 12 amino acids. Germline values: CDR1 KGHSH, CDR2 LQKENI. Between the trimmed V and J ends, which lost 3 bases and 6 bases, there was a span of 6 bases. As DNA, the CDR3 is TGTGCCAGCTCACCCGTCTCCAATGAGCAGTTCTTC. Translating it yields CASSPVSNEQFF.

This chain links TRBV29-1 with TRBJ2-1, with TRBD2 matching 7 bases. Germline loops: CDR1 SQVTM, CDR2 ANQGSEA. CDR3 size: 15 residues. J lost 8 bases, V lost 4 bases, and 14 bases had no gene match. The CDR3 protein is CSVVGGGRGGYEQFF. The CDR3 region has the DNA TGCAGCGTTGTAGGTGGCGGGAGAGGAGGCTATGAGCAGTTCTTC.

V usage is TRBV4-1 and J usage is TRBJ2-1; 15 nucleotides line up with TRBD2. This CDR3 has 17 residues. Per germline, CDR1 MGHRA and CDR2 YSYEKL. V dropped 4 bases and J dropped 6; count of bases not matched to a gene: 7. CDR3 loop: CASSPRTSGGALNEQFF. In DNA, the CDR3 is TGCGCCAGCAGCCCCCGGACTAGCGGGGGGGCCCTCAATGAGCAGTTCTTC.

This chain uses TRBV7-8 with TRBJ2-7; no firm D call. Germline CDR1 is SGHVS and CDR2 is FQNEAQ. Deletions cut 5 bases from V and 0 bases from J, with 8 bases between. The CDR3 runs 13 residues. CDR3 nucleotide sequence: TGTGCCAGCAGCCTCGGAGTCTCCTACGAGCAGTACGTC. This translates into CASSLGVSYEQYV.